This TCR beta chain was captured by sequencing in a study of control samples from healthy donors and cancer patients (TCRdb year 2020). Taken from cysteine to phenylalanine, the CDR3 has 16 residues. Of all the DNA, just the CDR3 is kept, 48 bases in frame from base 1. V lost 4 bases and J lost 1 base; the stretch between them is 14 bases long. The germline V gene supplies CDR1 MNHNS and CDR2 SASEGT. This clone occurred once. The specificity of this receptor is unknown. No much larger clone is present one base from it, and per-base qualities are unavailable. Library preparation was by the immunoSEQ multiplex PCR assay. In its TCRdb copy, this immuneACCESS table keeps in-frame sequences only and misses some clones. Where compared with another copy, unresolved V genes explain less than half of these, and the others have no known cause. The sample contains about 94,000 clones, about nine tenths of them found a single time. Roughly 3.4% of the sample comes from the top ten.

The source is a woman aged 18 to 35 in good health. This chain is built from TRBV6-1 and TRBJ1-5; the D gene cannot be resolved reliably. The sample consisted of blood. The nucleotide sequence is TGTGCCAGCAGTGGGTTAACAGATTTAAGCAATCAGCCCCAGCATTTT. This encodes CASSGLTDLSNQPQHF.